The next 24 T cell receptor beta chains were all read from a single sample in a study of CD8 T cells in Susac syndrome. Random hexamers were used to reverse transcribe roughly 0.5 to 1 ug of RNA. TCRdb re-derived calls from the immunoSEQ multiplex PCR reads in MiXCR, one entry per CDR3 protein. The sample has 100,000 to 150,000 distinct CDR3 sequences, 85% to 95% seen once. The sequenced sample was CD8+ T cells from PBMCs. These receptors all come from a human donor with multiple sclerosis.

The chain links TRBV23-1 to TRBJ2-5; tentatively, D is TRBD2 (7 bases). TRBV23-1 counts as an open reading frame of uncertain function. V dropped 5 bases and J dropped 3 bases, with 16 bases sitting between them. This CDR3 comprises 15 residues. The CDR3 sequence: CASSEGGGPKETQYF. The CDR3 DNA follows: TGCGCCAGCAGTGAGGGCGGGGGCCCTAAAGAGACCCAGTACTTC.

The rearrangement joins TRBV24-1 to TRBJ2-2, with 9 nucleotides matching TRBD1. This CDR3 is 18 amino acids long. Trimming took 4 bases from V and 4 from J; bases not matched to a gene: 12. The germline gives CDR1 KGHDR, CDR2 SFDVKD. The CDR3 spells CATSDLDRGIGFTGELFF. The CDR3 nucleotides are TGTGCCACCAGTGACCTCGACAGGGGGATAGGGTTCACCGGGGAGCTGTTTTTT.

This chain joins TRBV9 and TRBJ2-1; 10 bases map to TRBD2. The CDR3 extends over 16 amino acids. Looked up from germline, CDR1 is SGDLS and CDR2 is YYNGEE. Unmatched junction bases numbered 8, after V lost 0 bases and J lost 8 bases. DNA of the CDR3: TGTGCCAGCAGCGTAGAGCCCCTAGCGGGGGTTGATGAGCAGTTCTTC. This codes for CASSVEPLAGVDEQFF.

This clonotype was found once. This chain links TRBV7-8 with TRBJ1-4; weak D call: TRBD1 (5 bases). Per the germline V gene, CDR1 is SGHVS and CDR2 is FQNEAQ. Trimming removed 2 bases from V and 0 bases from J, with 13 bases in between. This CDR3 is 17 amino acids long. The CDR3 is CASSLTGPLATNEKLFF. The DNA for the CDR3 is TGTGCCAGCAGCTTAACAGGTCCGCTTGCAACTAATGAAAAACTGTTTTTT.

This chain connects TRBV9 to TRBJ1-5, with 7 nucleotides matching TRBD1. The CDR3 length is 13 residues. The V gene's germline CDR1 is SGDLS and CDR2 YYNGEE. V was clipped by 5 bases and J by 7 bases; unmatched bases: 6. In DNA, the CDR3 is TGTGCCAGCAGGACAAAACAGGGGCAGCCCCAGCATTTT. The encoded protein is CASRTKQGQPQHF. The entire variable domain, with the rest obtained from reference TRBV9 and TRBJ1-5, is as follows: DSGVTQTPKHLITATGQRVTLRCSPRSGDLSVYWYQQSLDQGLQFLIQYYNGEERAKGNILERFSAQQFPDLHSELNLSSLELGDSALYFCASRTKQGQPQHFGDGTRLSIL.

This sequence joins TRBV7-9 and TRBJ2-7; D is possibly TRBD1 (6 bases). Germline V gives CDR1 SEHNR, CDR2 FQNEAQ (reference sequence). The CDR3 consists of 13 residues. Trimming took off 3 bases at V and 6 bases at J, with 12 bases between the two ends. CDR3 sequence (DNA): TGTGCCAGCAGCTTTACAGGGTCGGGCGAGCAGTACTTC. It specifies CASSFTGSGEQYF.

Turning to this clonotype: Its ends do not fully match the called genes, so a read error is possible. The genes are TRBV2 and TRBJ1-5; D unresolved. The CDR3 extends over 13 amino acids. Germline V gene data show CDR1 as SNHLY and CDR2 as FYNNEI. CDR3 amino acids: CASRDKSNQPQHF. The CDR3, as DNA: TGTGCCAGCCGTGACAAGAGCAATCAGCCCCAGCATTTT.

The genes are TRBV28 and TRBJ2-3, with D possibly TRBD2 on 6 matching bases. The germline gives CDR1 MDHEN, CDR2 SYDVKM. Trimming stripped 6 bases from V and 4 bases from J, with 14 bases between. This CDR3 has 14 amino acids. The DNA of the CDR3 is TGTGCCAGCAGGTCGGGGGTTGGCGCAGATACGCAGTATTTT. This codes for CASRSGVGADTQYF. Looking up the rest from reference TRBV28 and TRBJ2-3 gives the full variable domain: DVKVTQSSRYLVKRTGEKVFLECVQDMDHENMFWYRQDPGLGLRLIYFSYDVKMKEKGDIPEGYSVSREKKERFSLILESASTNQTSMYLCASRSGVGADTQYFGPGTRLTVL.

The chain carries TRBV6-4 and TRBJ2-1, with D possibly TRBD1 on 5 matching bases. Germline lookup yields CDR1 MRHNA and CDR2 SNTAGT. The CDR3 runs 12 residues. V shed 6 bases and J shed 9 bases, with 12 bases lying between them. The CDR3 DNA follows: TGTGCCAGCAGCCAGGGTTCCGGTGAGCAGTTCTTC. Translated: CASSQGSGEQFF.

This sequence joins TRBV4-1 and TRBJ2-1; TRBD2 agrees at 9 bases. Trimming took 4 bases from V and 2 from J; bases not matched to a gene: 6. There are 16 residues in the CDR3. Per the germline V gene, CDR1 is MGHRA and CDR2 is YSYEKL. The CDR3 is CASSPPASGAYNEQFF. For the CDR3, the DNA is TGCGCCAGCAGCCCGCCGGCTAGCGGGGCCTACAATGAGCAGTTCTTC.

CDR3 nucleotides: TGCAGCGTTGGAGACCGGGACGCCGCGTCAGAGACCCAGTACTTC. As protein: CSVGDRDAASETQYF. The rearrangement uses TRBV29-1 and TRBJ2-5; either TRBD1 or TRBD2 may supply D (5 bases each). CDR1 and CDR2 from the germline V gene are SQVTM and ANQGSEA. CDR3 length: 15 residues. V lost 4 bases and J lost 4, with 19 bases in between.

This chain connects TRBV12-3 or TRBV12-4 to TRBJ2-2, with 12 bases lining up with TRBD1. This CDR3 is 16 amino acids long. The junction had 11 bases not matched to a gene; V was cut back by 10 bases and J by 5 bases. CDR3 DNA: TGTGCCAACTCGGGGACAGGGGGCCTTTCTACCGGGGAGCTGTTTTTT. It codes for CANSGTGGLSTGELFF.

The J gene is TRBJ1-3, the V gene TRBV28; 9 bases map to TRBD1. The V gene end was trimmed by 6 bases and the J gene end by 2 bases; junction bases not matched to a gene: 14. Germline V gene data show CDR1 as MDHEN and CDR2 as SYDVKM. This CDR3 region has 18 residues. CDR3: CASRCTRDREKPGNTIYF. DNA for the CDR3: TGTGCCAGCAGATGTACCAGGGACAGGGAGAAACCTGGAAACACCATATATTTT.

The rearrangement joins TRBV12-3 or TRBV12-4 to TRBJ2-7, with TRBD1 matching 7 bases. V shed 5 bases, J shed 3 bases, and the junction held 7 bases outside the gene matches. The CDR3 has 14 residues. CDR3 sequence (DNA): TGTGCCAGCAGTCTAGGGGGCAGGGACTACGAGCAGTACTTC. Amino acid sequence: CASSLGGRDYEQYF.

This clonotype was picked up one time. This chain connects TRBV9 to TRBJ2-7; D is unclear. This CDR3 region has 14 residues. V lost 0 bases to trimming and J lost 2 bases, with 9 bases between them. Germline V gene data show CDR1 as SGDLS and CDR2 as YYNGEE. The CDR3 nucleotides are TGTGCCAGCAGCGTAGAACCAGACACCTACGAGCAGTACTTC. This encodes CASSVEPDTYEQYF. The whole variable domain, filled in from reference TRBV9 and TRBJ2-7, reads DSGVTQTPKHLITATGQRVTLRCSPRSGDLSVYWYQQSLDQGLQFLIQYYNGEERAKGNILERFSAQQFPDLHSELNLSSLELGDSALYFCASSVEPDTYEQYFGPGTRLTVT.

The V call is TRBV4-1, the J call TRBJ2-1; D uncertain. There are 11 residues in the CDR3. CDR1 is MGHRA, CDR2 YSYEKL, per germline. The V end lost 1 base, the J end lost 15 bases, and 10 bases lay between the germline ends. Here the CDR3 DNA reads TGCGCCAGCAGCCAAGGAGACCTGCGGTTCTTC. This gives the protein CASSQGDLRFF.

V is TRBV7-8 and J is TRBJ2-7, with D tentatively TRBD1 (6 bases). CDR1 and CDR2 from the germline V gene are SGHVS and FQNEAQ. Trimming took off 5 bases at V and 3 bases at J, with 14 bases between the two ends. The CDR3 has 14 amino acids. CDR3 DNA sequence: TGTGCCAGCAGCACCACTGGGGGCGGCTACGAGCAGTACGTC. It translates to CASSTTGGGYEQYV.

The chain uses TRBV12-3 or TRBV12-4 and TRBJ2-4; the match to TRBD1 covers 7 bases. The CDR3 is 14 residues long. After removal of 7 bases from V and 7 bases from J, the junction contained 10 bases not matched to a gene. This CDR3 is CASTITGALNIQYF. CDR3 sequence (DNA): TGTGCCAGCACCATTACAGGGGCCCTGAACATTCAGTACTTC.

The chain links TRBV27 to TRBJ2-1; no clear D gene. Trimming shortened V by 5 bases and J by 4 bases, and 12 bases separated the two germline ends. CDR1 and CDR2 (germline): MNHEY, SMNVEV (reference sequence). CDR3 length: 14 residues. CDR3 bases: TGTGCCAGCAGTCCCCTGGGTCAATACAATGAGCAGTTCTTC. Translating gives CASSPLGQYNEQFF.

V and J are TRBV10-3 and TRBJ2-3; TRBD2 might be the D (5 bases). Germline V gene lookup returns CDR1 ENHRY and CDR2 SYGVKD. There are 15 residues in the CDR3. The V gene lost 3 bases and the J gene lost 0 bases, with 10 bases spanning the gap. Here the CDR3 reads CAISDLQRSTDTQYF. The CDR3 nucleotides are TGTGCCATCAGTGACCTCCAGCGGAGCACAGATACGCAGTATTTT.

V gene TRBV30 combines with J gene TRBJ2-7; no clear D gene. Germline V gene data show CDR1 as GTSNPN and CDR2 as SVGIG (reference sequence). The CDR3 extends over 10 amino acids. The ends were cut back, 1 base at V and 3 bases at J, with 1 base in the middle. The CDR3 loop reads CAWSGYEQYF. The CDR3 coding sequence is TGTGCCTGGAGTGGCTACGAGCAGTACTTC.

This sequence joins TRBV5-4 and TRBJ2-5, with 7 bases aligning to TRBD1. The length of the CDR3 is 15 residues. CDR1 is SGHNT, CDR2 YYREEE, per germline (reference sequence). J was trimmed by 2 bases and V by 6 bases; bases with no gene match: 10. DNA for the CDR3: TGTGCCAGCACCGCCAGGGGGACAGCACAAGAGACCCAGTACTTC. Its protein is CASTARGTAQETQYF. Full variable domain (remainder filled in from reference TRBV5-4 and TRBJ2-5): ETGVTQSPTHLIKTRGQQVTLRCSSQSGHNTVSWYQQALGQGPQFIFQYYREEENGRGNFPPRFSGLQFPNYSSELNVNALELDDSALYLCASTARGTAQETQYFGPGTRLLVL.

The chain joins TRBV29-1 to TRBJ1-3; 8 nucleotides agree with TRBD1. This CDR3 region has 15 residues. Germline CDR1 is SQVTM and CDR2 is ANQGSEA. After removal of 3 bases from V and 2 bases from J, the junction contained 6 bases not matched to a gene. The DNA for the CDR3 is TGCAGCGTTGACGACAGGGGTGAAGCTGGAAACACCATATATTTT. Translation: CSVDDRGEAGNTIYF.

This clonotype was seen only a few times. The gene calls are TRBV4-1 and TRBJ1-1; no firm D call. CDR1 is MGHRA and CDR2 is YSYEKL in the germline V gene. This CDR3 has 13 amino acids. V gave up 2 bases and J gave up 0 bases, with 4 bases separating them. For the CDR3, the DNA is TGCGCCAGCAGCCAAACCCTGAACACTGAAGCTTTCTTT. Translation: CASSQTLNTEAFF.